The clone carrying this T cell receptor (beta chain) was found many times. Its antigen is unidentified. The data are from a study of T-cell memory formation after mild COVID-19. TCRdb used MiXCR to reprocess the 5' RACE reads, holding one entry per CDR3 protein. Of about 200,000 distinct CDR3 sequences listed, approximately 16% are singletons. Regarding the study as a whole: Clones that contracted from day 15 to 85 were balanced CD4/CD8, while later expanders leaned CD4+. Several responding clones turned up in pre-infection memory, indicating that cross-reactive memory may have taken part. Contracting CD8+ clones were enriched in EMRA, CD4+ mainly in CM and EM.

This TCR came from an adult woman who had mild COVID-19 (a few samples of this study predate the infection). Cell type and time point are not known. Sequenced input: PBMCs or a T cell subset sorted from them (not recorded which).

The CDR3 sequence: CASSFHGQGTDTQYF. The CDR3 DNA follows: TGCGCCAGCAGCTTTCACGGACAGGGCACAGATACGCAGTATTTT. The chain combines TRBV5-1 with TRBJ2-3; TRBD1 matches 7 bases. V trimming: 2 bases; J trimming: 1 base; junction bases outside the gene matches: 4. Germline CDR1 SGHRS, CDR2 YFSETQ. CDR3 size: 15 residues.